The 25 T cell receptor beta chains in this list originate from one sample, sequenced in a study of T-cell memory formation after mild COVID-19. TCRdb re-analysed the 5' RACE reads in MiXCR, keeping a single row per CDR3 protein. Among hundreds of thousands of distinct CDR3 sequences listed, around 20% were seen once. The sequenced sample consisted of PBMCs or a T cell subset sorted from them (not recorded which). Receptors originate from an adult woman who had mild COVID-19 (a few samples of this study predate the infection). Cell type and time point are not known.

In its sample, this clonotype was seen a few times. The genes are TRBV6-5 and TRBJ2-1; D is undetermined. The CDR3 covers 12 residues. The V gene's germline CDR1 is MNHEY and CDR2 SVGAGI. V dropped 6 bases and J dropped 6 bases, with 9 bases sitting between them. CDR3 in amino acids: CASRSTPNEQFF. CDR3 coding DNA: TGTGCCAGCAGGAGTACACCCAATGAGCAGTTCTTC.

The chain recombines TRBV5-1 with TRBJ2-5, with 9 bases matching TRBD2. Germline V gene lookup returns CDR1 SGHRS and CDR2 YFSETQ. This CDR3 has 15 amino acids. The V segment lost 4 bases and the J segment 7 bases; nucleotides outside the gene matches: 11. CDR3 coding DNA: TGCGCCAGCAGCGGCGCTAGCGGGACCTACGGGACCCAGTACTTC. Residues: CASSGASGTYGTQYF.

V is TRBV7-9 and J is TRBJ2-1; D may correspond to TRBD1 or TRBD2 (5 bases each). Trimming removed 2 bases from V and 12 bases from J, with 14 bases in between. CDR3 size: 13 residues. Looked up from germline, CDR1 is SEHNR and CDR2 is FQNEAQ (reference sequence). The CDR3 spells CASSLSTGLGQFF. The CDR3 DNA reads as TGTGCCAGCAGCTTATCAACGGGGCTTGGGCAGTTCTTC.

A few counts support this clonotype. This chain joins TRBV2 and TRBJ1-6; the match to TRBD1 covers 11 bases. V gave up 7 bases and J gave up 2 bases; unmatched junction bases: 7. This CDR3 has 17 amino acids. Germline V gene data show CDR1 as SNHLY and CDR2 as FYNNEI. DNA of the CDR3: TGTGCCAGCATTCCGGACAGGGGGCTGACCTATAATTCACCCCTCCACTTT. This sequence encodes CASIPDRGLTYNSPLHF.

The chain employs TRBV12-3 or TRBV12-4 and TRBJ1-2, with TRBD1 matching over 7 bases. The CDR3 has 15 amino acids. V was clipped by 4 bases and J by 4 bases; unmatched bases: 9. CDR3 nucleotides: TGTGCCAGCAGTTGGACAGGAACCAAGGGCTATGGCTACACCTTC. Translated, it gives CASSWTGTKGYGYTF.

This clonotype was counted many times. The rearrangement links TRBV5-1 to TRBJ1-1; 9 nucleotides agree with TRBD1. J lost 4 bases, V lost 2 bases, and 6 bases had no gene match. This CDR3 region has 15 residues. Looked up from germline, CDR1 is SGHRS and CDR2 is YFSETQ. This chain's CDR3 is CASSFAGTGSTEAFF. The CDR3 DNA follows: TGCGCCAGCAGCTTCGCCGGGACAGGGAGCACTGAAGCTTTCTTT.

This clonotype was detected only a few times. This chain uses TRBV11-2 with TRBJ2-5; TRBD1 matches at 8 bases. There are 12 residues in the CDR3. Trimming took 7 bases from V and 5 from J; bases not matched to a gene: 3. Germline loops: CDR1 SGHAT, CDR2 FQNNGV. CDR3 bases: TGTGCCAGCAACGACAGGGGCGAGACCCAGTACTTC. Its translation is CASNDRGETQYF.

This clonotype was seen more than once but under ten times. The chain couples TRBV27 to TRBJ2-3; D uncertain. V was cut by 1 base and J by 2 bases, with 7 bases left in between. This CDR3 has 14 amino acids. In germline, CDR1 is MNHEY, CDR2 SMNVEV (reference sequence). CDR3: CASSLLATTDTQYF. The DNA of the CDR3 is TGTGCCAGCAGTTTATTGGCTACCACAGATACGCAGTATTTT.

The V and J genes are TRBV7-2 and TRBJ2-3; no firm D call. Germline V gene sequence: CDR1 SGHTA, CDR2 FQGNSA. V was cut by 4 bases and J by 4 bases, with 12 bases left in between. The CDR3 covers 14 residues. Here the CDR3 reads CASSSRTVADTQYF. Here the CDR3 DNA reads TGTGCCAGCAGCTCTCGAACGGTAGCAGATACGCAGTATTTT. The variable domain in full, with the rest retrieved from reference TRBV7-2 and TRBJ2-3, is GAGVSQSPSNKVTEKGKDVELRCDPISGHTALYWYRQSLGQGLEFLIYFQGNSAPDKSGLPSDRFSAERTGGSVSTLTIQRTQQEDSAVYLCASSSRTVADTQYFGPGTRLTVL.

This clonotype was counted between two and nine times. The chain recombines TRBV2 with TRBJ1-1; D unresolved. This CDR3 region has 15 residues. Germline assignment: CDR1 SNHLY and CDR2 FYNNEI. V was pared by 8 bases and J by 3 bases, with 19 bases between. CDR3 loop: CASQNEQRQDTEAFF. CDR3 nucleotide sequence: TGTGCCAGCCAGAACGAACAGCGGCAGGACACTGAAGCTTTCTTT.

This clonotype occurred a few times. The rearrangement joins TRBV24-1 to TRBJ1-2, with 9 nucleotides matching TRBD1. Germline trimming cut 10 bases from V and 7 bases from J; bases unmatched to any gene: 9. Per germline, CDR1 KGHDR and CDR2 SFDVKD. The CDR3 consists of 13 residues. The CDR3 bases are TGTGCCACGGGGGGACAGGGAGGCGCTGGCTACACCTTC. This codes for CATGGQGGAGYTF.

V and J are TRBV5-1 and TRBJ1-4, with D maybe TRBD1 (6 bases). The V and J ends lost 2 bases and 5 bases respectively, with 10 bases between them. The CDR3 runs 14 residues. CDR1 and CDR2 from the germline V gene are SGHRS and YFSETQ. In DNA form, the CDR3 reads TGCGCCAGCAGCTTCGACAGGAGGAATGAAAAACTGTTTTTT. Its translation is CASSFDRRNEKLFF.

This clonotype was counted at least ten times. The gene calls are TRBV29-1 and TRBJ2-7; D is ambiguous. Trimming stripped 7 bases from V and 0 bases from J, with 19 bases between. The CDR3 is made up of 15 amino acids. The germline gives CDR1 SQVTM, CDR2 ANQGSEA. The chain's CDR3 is CSARKAVHLSYEQYF. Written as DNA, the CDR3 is TGCAGCGCCCGAAAGGCAGTCCACCTCTCCTACGAGCAGTACTTC.

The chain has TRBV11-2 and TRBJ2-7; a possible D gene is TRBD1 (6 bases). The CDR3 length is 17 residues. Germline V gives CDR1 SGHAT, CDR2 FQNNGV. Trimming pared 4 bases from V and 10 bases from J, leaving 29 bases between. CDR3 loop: CASSSVGQGHILVEQYF. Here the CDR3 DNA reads TGTGCCAGCAGCTCCGTTGGCCAGGGGCATATACTGGTGGAACAGTACTTC.

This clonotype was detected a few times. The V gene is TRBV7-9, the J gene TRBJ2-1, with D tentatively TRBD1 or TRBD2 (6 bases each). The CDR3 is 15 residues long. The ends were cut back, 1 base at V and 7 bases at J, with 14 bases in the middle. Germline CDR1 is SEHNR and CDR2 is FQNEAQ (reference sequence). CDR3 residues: CASSLVTGRYNEQFF. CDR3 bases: TGTGCCAGCAGCTTAGTAACAGGGAGGTATAATGAGCAGTTCTTC.

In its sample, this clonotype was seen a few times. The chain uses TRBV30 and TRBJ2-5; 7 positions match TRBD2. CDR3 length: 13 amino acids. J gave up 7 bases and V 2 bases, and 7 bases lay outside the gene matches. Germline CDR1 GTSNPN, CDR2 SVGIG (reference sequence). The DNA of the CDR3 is TGTGCCTGGAGTTTAGCGGGCCAACGGACCCAGTACTTC. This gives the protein CAWSLAGQRTQYF.

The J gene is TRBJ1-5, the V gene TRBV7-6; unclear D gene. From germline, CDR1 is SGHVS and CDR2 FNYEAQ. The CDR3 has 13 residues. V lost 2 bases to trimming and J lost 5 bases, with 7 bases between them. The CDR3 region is CASSLFRDQPQHF. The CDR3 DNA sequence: TGTGCCAGCAGCTTATTCCGAGATCAGCCCCAGCATTTT.

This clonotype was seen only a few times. The CDR3 sequence is CASSSPPQGTQYF. The CDR3 DNA reads as TGTGCCAGCAGCTCGCCTCCACAGGGGACGCAGTATTTT. The gene calls are TRBV7-9 and TRBJ2-3; 7 nucleotides line up with TRBD1. This CDR3 contains 13 residues. V shed 4 bases, J shed 9 bases, and the junction held 7 bases outside the gene matches. Germline assignment: CDR1 SEHNR and CDR2 FQNEAQ (reference sequence).

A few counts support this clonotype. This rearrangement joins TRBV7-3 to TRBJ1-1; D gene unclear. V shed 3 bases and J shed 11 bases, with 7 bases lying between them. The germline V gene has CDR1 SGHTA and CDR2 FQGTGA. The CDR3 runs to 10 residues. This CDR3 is CASSFLFAFF. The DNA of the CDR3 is TGTGCCAGCAGCTTCTTGTTCGCTTTCTTT.

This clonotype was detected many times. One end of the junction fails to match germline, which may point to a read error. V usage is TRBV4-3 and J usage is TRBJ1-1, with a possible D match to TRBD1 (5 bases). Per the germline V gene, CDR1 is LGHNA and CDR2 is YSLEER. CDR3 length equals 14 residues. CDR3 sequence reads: CASSQVGGNTEAFF. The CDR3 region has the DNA TGTGCCAGCAGCCAAGTCGGGGGGAACACTGAAGCTTTCTTT.

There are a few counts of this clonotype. The CDR3 protein is CASNRTRGRTF. The CDR3 bases are TGTGCCAGCAATCGGACCCGCGGCCGCACCTTC. J is TRBJ1-2 and V is TRBV4-2; D gene ambiguous. Looked up from germline, CDR1 is LGHNA and CDR2 is YNFKEQ. The CDR3 runs to 11 residues. Trimming cost V 7 bases and J 13 bases, with 16 bases left between them.

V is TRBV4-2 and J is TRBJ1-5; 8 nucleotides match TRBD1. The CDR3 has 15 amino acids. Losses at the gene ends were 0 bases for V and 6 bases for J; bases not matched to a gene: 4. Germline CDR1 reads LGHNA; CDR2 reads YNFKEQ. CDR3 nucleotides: TGTGCCAGCAGCCAAGATCTTGACAGGGGTCAGCCCCAGCATTTT. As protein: CASSQDLDRGQPQHF.

For the CDR3, the DNA is TGTGCCAGTACCCCCGGTTGGTATAGCAATCAGCCCCAGCATTTT. Amino acid sequence: CASTPGWYSNQPQHF. The gene calls are TRBV19 and TRBJ1-5; D remains unclear. Trimming pared 7 bases from V and 0 bases from J, leaving 13 bases between. The CDR3 contains 15 residues. Germline loops: CDR1 LNHDA, CDR2 SQIVND (reference sequence).

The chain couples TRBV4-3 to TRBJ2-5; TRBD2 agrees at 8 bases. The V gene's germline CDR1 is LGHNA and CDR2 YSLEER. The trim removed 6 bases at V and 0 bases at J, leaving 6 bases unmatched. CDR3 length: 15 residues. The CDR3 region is CASSRGSGDQETQYF. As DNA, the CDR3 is TGCGCCAGCAGTAGAGGTAGCGGGGACCAAGAGACCCAGTACTTC.

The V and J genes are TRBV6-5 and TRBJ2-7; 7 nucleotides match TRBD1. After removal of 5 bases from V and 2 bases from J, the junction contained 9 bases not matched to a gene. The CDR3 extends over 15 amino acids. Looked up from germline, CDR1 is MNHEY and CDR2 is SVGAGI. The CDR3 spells CASSKQGFFTYEQYF. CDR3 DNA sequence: TGTGCCAGCAGTAAACAGGGGTTCTTTACCTACGAGCAGTACTTC.